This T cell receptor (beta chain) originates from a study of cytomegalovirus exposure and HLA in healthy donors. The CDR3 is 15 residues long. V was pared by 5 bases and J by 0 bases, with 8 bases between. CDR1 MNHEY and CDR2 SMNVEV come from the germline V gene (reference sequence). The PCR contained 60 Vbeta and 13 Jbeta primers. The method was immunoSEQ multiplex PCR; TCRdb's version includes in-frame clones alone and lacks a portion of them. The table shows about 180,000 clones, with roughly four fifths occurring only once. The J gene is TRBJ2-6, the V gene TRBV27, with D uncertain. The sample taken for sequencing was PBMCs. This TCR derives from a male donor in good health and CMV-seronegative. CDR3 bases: TGTGCCAGCAGTCCCCTGAGCTCTGGGGCCAACGTCCTGACTTTC. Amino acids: CASSPLSSGANVLTF. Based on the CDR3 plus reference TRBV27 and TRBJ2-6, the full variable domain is EAQVTQNPRYLITVTGKKLTVTCSQNMNHEYMSWYRQDPGLGLRQIYYSMNVEVTDKGDVPEGYKVSRKEKRNFPLILESPSPNQTSLYFCASSPLSSGANVLTFGAGSRLTVL.